A single sample is the source of the 10 T cell receptor beta chains below, sequenced in a study of vaccination and CD4 T cells after COVID-19 (dated by TCRdb to about 2022). This sample's treatment or condition label indicates: roughly 10-day PBMC culture with coronavirus spike peptide pools or control peptides (ViraFEST assay). The method was PCR. Sequencing was carried out with an Illumina iSeq 100. DNA from cultured CD4+ T cells underwent TCR sequencing with the Oncomine TCR Beta short-read assay at the Johns Hopkins FTIC core. In-frame beta chains were kept once TCRdb had trimmed the public reads at Q25 with fastp and called clones with MiXCR. Rows are combined by CDR3 protein, so each entry shows the most common genes and DNA. Here the sample has thousands of distinct CDR3 sequences; around 18% occur a single time. The top ten constitute 21% of the sample. The antigens these receptors bind are not known.

Sequenced here: CD4+ T cells from blood, cultured in vitro, sampled after SARS-CoV-2 vaccination. Source of these receptors: a human donor who had recovered from COVID-19.

J is TRBJ1-1 and V is TRBV28; possible D gene TRBD1, 5 bases. Germline V gene lookup returns CDR1 MDHEN and CDR2 SYDVKM. With 5 bases removed from V and 9 bases from J, the gap between germline ends came to 7 bases. CDR3 length: 10 amino acids. The CDR3: CASSGGKAFF. CDR3 in DNA: TGTGCCAGCAGTGGGGGGAAAGCTTTCTTT.

By its share, this clonotype is large. V and J are TRBV20-1 and TRBJ1-1, with unresolved D. With 5 bases removed from V and 12 bases from J, the gap between germline ends came to 16 bases. Per the germline V gene, CDR1 is DFQATT and CDR2 is SNEGSKA (reference sequence). CDR3 length: 11 residues. Written as DNA, the CDR3 is TGCAGTGCTGCATATAACAGTGAGCCTTTCTTT. It specifies CSAAYNSEPFF.

Comments on this clonotype: One end of the junction is discordant with germline, which a read error may explain. V and J are TRBV18 and TRBJ1-2, with unresolved D. The CDR3 spans 15 residues. Germline CDR1 and CDR2: KGHSH and LQKENI. CDR3 DNA: TGTGCCAGCTCACCGGCGCGGACGGCTAACTGTGGCTACACCTTC. Its protein is CASSPARTANCGYTF.

In this sample, this clonotype turned up a few times. The rearrangement links TRBV20-1 to TRBJ2-7, with 7 positions matching TRBD2. Germline CDR1 is DFQATT and CDR2 is SNEGSKA (reference sequence). CDR3 length: 15 amino acids. V lost 7 bases, J lost 7 bases, and 19 bases stayed unmatched. This chain's CDR3 is CSVRARLARSGEQYF. For the CDR3, the DNA is TGCAGTGTCCGTGCCCGACTAGCCCGATCAGGAGAGCAGTACTTC.

This clonotype was counted at least ten times. The rearrangement joins TRBV15 to TRBJ1-4; D gene ambiguous. The germline V and J ends were trimmed by 5 bases and 13 bases, with 17 bases remaining between them. The CDR3 extends over 13 amino acids. Germline lookup yields CDR1 LNHNV and CDR2 YYDKDF (reference sequence). CDR3 coding DNA: TGTGCCACCAGCGGATTAACTAGGGAGGCACTGTTTTTT. It is translated as CATSGLTREALFF.

This clonotype has only a few counts. The chain has TRBV19 and TRBJ1-1; D gene ambiguous. The V end lost 3 bases, the J end lost 5 bases, and 7 bases lay between the germline ends. The CDR3 covers 12 residues. Germline V CDR1 and CDR2: LNHDA, SQIVND (reference sequence). CDR3 protein: CASSIGRTEAFF. The CDR3 bases are TGTGCCAGTAGTATTGGTAGGACTGAAGCTTTCTTT.

This clonotype has a handful of counts. The chain links TRBV20-1 to TRBJ2-1; TRBD2 aligns across 8 bases. The junction had 11 bases not matched to a gene; V was cut back by 3 bases and J by 7 bases. The germline CDR1 and CDR2 sequences are DFQATT and SNEGSKA (reference sequence). The CDR3 runs 15 residues. The CDR3: CSASRSFGGGNEQFF. CDR3 nucleotide sequence: TGCAGTGCTAGTCGTTCGTTCGGCGGGGGGAATGAGCAGTTCTTC.

This clonotype was seen only a few times. The chain combines TRBV6-5 with TRBJ2-7, with TRBD2 identical over 11 bases. V gave up 2 bases and J gave up 12 bases; unmatched junction bases: 12. The CDR3 is made up of 15 amino acids. The V gene's germline CDR1 is MNHEY and CDR2 SVGAGI. The CDR3 here is CASSYASSGRNSLYF. The CDR3, as DNA: TGTGCCAGCAGTTACGCGTCTAGCGGGAGGAATAGTCTGTACTTC.

The chain has TRBV18 and TRBJ1-1, with unresolved D. This CDR3 contains 14 residues. Germline V gene sequence: CDR1 KGHSH, CDR2 LQKENI. Trimming removed 1 base at V and 4 bases at J, with 10 bases between. Here the CDR3 DNA reads TGTGCCAGCTCACCACAGGGTGTGGGCACTGAAGCTTTCTTT. Translation: CASSPQGVGTEAFF.

The genes are TRBV7-8 and TRBJ2-1; the match to TRBD1 covers 8 bases. V trimming: 0 bases; J trimming: 8 bases; junction bases outside the gene matches: 18. This CDR3 contains 19 residues. Germline CDR1 is SGHVS and CDR2 is FQNEAQ. This CDR3 is CASSLASGGAGRQWDEQFF. The CDR3 DNA is TGTGCCAGCAGCTTAGCGTCAGGGGGCGCAGGTCGGCAGTGGGATGAGCAGTTCTTC. Based on the CDR3 plus reference TRBV7-8 and TRBJ2-1, the full variable domain is GAGVSQSPRYKVAKRGQDVALRCDPISGHVSLFWYQQALGQGPEFLTYFQNEAQLDKSGLPSDRFFAERPEGSVSTLKIQRTQQEDSAVYLCASSLASGGAGRQWDEQFFGPGTRLTVL.